This TCR beta chain appears in the sequencing data of a study of T cells in Graves' hyperthyroidism and ophthalmopathy. Looking at the study overall: The blood sample was taken at first diagnosis, before treatment began.

It was RNA transcripts that yielded the amplified TCR beta CDR3 regions. First-round RT-PCR targeting the TCR CDR3 was performed with the HTBI primer set. A single record per CDR3 protein comes from TCRdb applying MiXCR to the multiplex PCR reads. The table records 300,000 or so distinct CDR3 sequences, over 15% of them present only once. Study observations and caveats: The majority of expanded thyroid clonotypes above 0.001 also appeared in blood.

Ophthalmopathy patients showed a Clinical Activity Score of at least 3, NOSPECS grade of at least 4 and duration under 3 months. A patient was excluded if there was uncontrolled infection, other autoimmune disease, pregnancy or lactation. This CDR3 is 16 amino acids long. Losses at the gene ends were 4 bases for V and 7 bases for J; bases not matched to a gene: 11. Germline V gene sequence: CDR1 SGHRS, CDR2 YFSETQ. Of note for this clonotype: Its antigen remains unknown.

The specimen sequenced was blood. This clonotype was obtained from a woman aged 60-70 years with Graves' ophthalmopathy. The chain combines TRBV5-1 with TRBJ2-2; TRBD1 agrees at 9 bases. In nucleotides, the CDR3 is TGCGCCAGCAGCGGTGGACAGGGGATTCGTAGCGGGGAGCTGTTTTTT. Residues: CASSGGQGIRSGELFF.